This is a list of T cell receptor beta chains from one sample in a study of blood T cell repertoires in COVID-19. Assay used: immunoSEQ multiplex PCR; TCRdb lists only in-frame clones, some missing. The data show around 200,000 clones, 75% to 90% seen once. Sequencing input: peripheral blood. These receptor sequences come from a man aged 55-75 years with acute or convalescent COVID-19. Each CDR3 is given with its conserved first and last residue. The D gene is left open where the match is weak. Some rows mark clone size as missing; the rest say once, few, many or name a class of expanded clone.

length	D	size	J	V	CDR3	DNA
13	.	.	TRBJ1-5	TRBV12-3/TRBV12-4	CASSVRVEQPQHF	TGTGCCAGCAGTGTCAGGGTTGAACAGCCCCAGCATTTT
15	TRBD2	.	TRBJ2-1	TRBV5-1	CASSLGQRERNEQFF	TGCGCCAGCAGCTTGGGCCAGCGGGAGCGCAATGAGCAGTTCTTC
15	.	once	TRBJ2-1	TRBV5-6	CASSLDRASRNEQFF	TGTGCCAGCAGCTTGGACAGGGCCAGTCGCAATGAGCAGTTCTTC
12	.	.	TRBJ2-3	TRBV5-5	CASRRSTDTQYF	TGTGCCAGCAGACGGAGCACAGATACGCAGTATTTT
15	.	.	TRBJ2-5	TRBV11-1	CASSPSGPSQETQYF	TGTGCCAGCAGCCCCAGCGGCCCGAGCCAAGAGACCCAGTACTTC
18	TRBD2	.	TRBJ2-1	TRBV9	CASSHTPPTRERVDEQFF	TGTGCCAGCAGCCACACCCCTCCTACGCGGGAGCGCGTCGATGAGCAGTTCTTC
14	.	few	TRBJ1-1	TRBV19	CASTVTAKNTEAFF	TGTGCCAGTACTGTGACAGCGAAGAACACTGAAGCTTTCTTT
10	.	.	TRBJ2-5	TRBV11-3	CASLYETQYF	TGTGCCAGCCTCTATGAGACCCAGTACTTC
13	.	.	TRBJ2-1	TRBV20-1	CSASWQIYNEQFF	TGCAGTGCTAGTTGGCAGATCTACAATGAGCAGTTCTTC
12	.	once	TRBJ2-7	TRBV2	CASSLRRANQYF	TGTGCCAGCAGCCTTAGGCGGGCAAACCAGTACTTC
12	TRBD1	once	TRBJ2-5	TRBV5-1	CASSLGQGLFYF	TGCGCCAGCAGCTTAGGACAGGGGCTTTTCTACTTC
12	.	.	TRBJ1-1	TRBV18	CASSLAGSEAFF	TGTGCCAGCTCACTTGCGGGGTCTGAAGCTTTCTTT
13	.	once	TRBJ2-3	TRBV3-1/TRBV3-2	CASSPTPTDTQYF	TGTGCCAGCAGCCCAACACCCACGGATACGCAGTATTTT
14	TRBD2	.	TRBJ2-1	TRBV11-2	CASSATSGRNEQFF	TGTGCCAGCAGCGCGACTAGCGGGAGGAATGAGCAGTTCTTC
19	.	.	TRBJ1-5	TRBV21-1	CASSKALGQAQGLYQPQHF	TGTGCCAGCAGCAAAGCCTTAGGGCAAGCACAGGGATTATATCAGCCCCAGCATTTT
14	TRBD1	.	TRBJ1-2	TRBV19	CASSADRGNYGYTF	TGTGCCAGTAGTGCAGACAGGGGAAACTATGGCTACACCTTC
14	.	.	TRBJ1-3	TRBV5-1	CASSTTGIGDTIYF	TGCGCCAGCAGCACTACAGGGATCGGAGACACCATATATTTT
16	TRBD2	.	TRBJ2-5	TRBV19	CASSPAPGLALETQYF	TGTGCCAGTAGTCCGGCGCCGGGACTAGCGTTAGAGACCCAGTACTTC
14	TRBD2	.	TRBJ2-1	TRBV6-2/TRBV6-3	CASSYQVGLAEQFF	TGTGCCAGCAGTTACCAAGTCGGACTAGCGGAGCAGTTCTTC
17	TRBD2	.	TRBJ2-5	TRBV3-1/TRBV3-2	CASSRLLAGVAGETQYF	TGTGCCAGCAGCCGGTTACTAGCGGGAGTGGCCGGTGAGACCCAGTACTTC
15	TRBD2	.	TRBJ2-7	TRBV18	CASSPSLAGLYEQYF	TGTGCCAGCTCACCATCCCTAGCGGGCCTCTACGAGCAGTACTTC
13	.	.	TRBJ1-4	TRBV28	CASSGGGKEKLFF	TGTGCCAGCAGCGGTGGGGGGAAGGAAAAACTGTTTTTT
15	TRBD2	.	TRBJ2-3	TRBV6-2/TRBV6-3	CASSPVLAGGDTQYF	TGTGCCAGCAGTCCAGTCCTCGCGGGAGGAGATACGCAGTATTTT
15	.	.	TRBJ1-4	TRBV5-1	CASSSQGSTNEKLFF	TGCGCCAGCAGCTCACAGGGATCAACTAATGAAAAACTGTTTTTT
16	.	.	TRBJ1-4	TRBV28	CASSLSGARGGEKLFF	TGTGCCAGCAGTTTAAGCGGGGCCAGGGGTGGAGAAAAACTGTTTTTT
13	.	.	TRBJ2-2	TRBV27	CASRTVNTGELFF	TGTGCCAGCAGGACTGTGAACACCGGGGAGCTGTTTTTT
15	.	.	TRBJ2-7	TRBV6-2/TRBV6-3	CASSYSYGSSYEQYF	TGTGCCAGCAGTTACTCGTACGGGAGTTCCTACGAGCAGTACTTC
14	TRBD2	.	TRBJ2-7	TRBV20-1	CSASKLAGVGEQYF	TGCAGTGCTAGTAAGTTAGCGGGAGTCGGCGAGCAGTACTTC
14	TRBD1	.	TRBJ2-7	TRBV13	CASSSGGKGNEQYF	TGTGCCAGCAGCTCAGGGGGCAAGGGGAACGAGCAGTACTTC
15	TRBD1	.	TRBJ2-2	TRBV24-1	CATSPRGRNTGELFF	TGTGCCACCAGCCCCAGGGGGCGGAACACCGGGGAGCTGTTTTTT
17	TRBD2	.	TRBJ2-2	TRBV18	CASSPIVTSGTTGELFF	TGTGCCAGCTCACCGATTGTAACTAGCGGGACGACCGGGGAGCTGTTTTTT
15	TRBD1	.	TRBJ2-7	TRBV27	CASSAGTGPGYEQYF	TGTGCCAGCAGTGCCGGGACAGGGCCGGGATACGAGCAGTACTTC
13	.	.	TRBJ2-5	TRBV4-1	CASSQGGEGTQYF	TGCGCCAGCAGCCAAGGCGGGGAAGGGACCCAGTACTTC
13	TRBD1	.	TRBJ1-2	TRBV2	CASSGTGEHGYTF	TGTGCCAGCAGTGGGACAGGGGAGCATGGCTACACCTTC
15	.	.	TRBJ2-1	TRBV7-6	CASSPYRDSYNEQFF	TGTGCCAGCAGCCCGTACAGGGACTCCTACAATGAGCAGTTCTTC
15	.	.	TRBJ2-1	TRBV6-2/TRBV6-3	CASSPDSLFYNEQFF	TGTGCCAGCAGCCCAGACAGTCTTTTCTACAATGAGCAGTTCTTC
14	TRBD2	few	TRBJ2-3	TRBV12-5	CASGFAGGSDTQYF	TGTGCTAGTGGTTTCGCGGGAGGGTCAGATACGCAGTATTTT
15	.	.	TRBJ2-1	TRBV9	CASSGYSSSYNEQFF	TGTGCCAGCAGCGGATATTCGAGTTCCTACAATGAGCAGTTCTTC
14	.	.	TRBJ2-7	TRBV9	CASSEGGQPNEQYF	TGTGCCAGCAGCGAGGGGGGACAGCCCAACGAGCAGTACTTC
19	TRBD2	.	TRBJ2-4	TRBV19	CASSIPPGLAGVSKNIQYF	TGTGCCAGTAGTATTCCACCGGGACTAGCGGGAGTGAGCAAAAACATTCAGTACTTC
13	.	.	TRBJ1-6	TRBV27	CASSWEVNSPLHF	TGTGCCAGCAGTTGGGAGGTTAATTCACCCCTCCACTTT
13	.	once	TRBJ2-1	TRBV28	CASSFLANNEQFF	TGTGCCAGCAGTTTTTTAGCGAACAATGAGCAGTTCTTC
13	.	.	TRBJ2-2	TRBV6-5	CASRTVYTGELFF	TGTGCCAGCAGGACAGTTTACACCGGGGAGCTGTTTTTT